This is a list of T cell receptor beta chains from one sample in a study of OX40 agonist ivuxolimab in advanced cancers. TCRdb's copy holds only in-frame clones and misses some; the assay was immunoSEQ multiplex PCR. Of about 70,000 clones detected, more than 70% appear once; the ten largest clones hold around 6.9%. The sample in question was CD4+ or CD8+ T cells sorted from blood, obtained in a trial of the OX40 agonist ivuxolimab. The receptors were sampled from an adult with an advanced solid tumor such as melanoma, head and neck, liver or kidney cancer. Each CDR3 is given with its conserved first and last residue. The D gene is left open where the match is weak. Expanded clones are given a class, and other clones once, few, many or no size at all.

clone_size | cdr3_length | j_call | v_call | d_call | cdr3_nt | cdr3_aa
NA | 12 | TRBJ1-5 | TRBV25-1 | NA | TGTGCCAGCGCAAGAGCAGATCAGCCCCAGCATTTT | CASARADQPQHF
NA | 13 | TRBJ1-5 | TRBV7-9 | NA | TGTGCCAGCAGCCCTACTGGAATCGTACCCCAGCATTTT | CASSPTGIVPQHF
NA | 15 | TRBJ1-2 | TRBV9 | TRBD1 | TGTGCCAGCAGCGGTAATCTCGAGGGGGCTAGAGGCTACACCTTC | CASSGNLEGARGYTF
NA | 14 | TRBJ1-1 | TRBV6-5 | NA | TGTGCCAGCAGTTCCCTGTGGAAAAACACTGAAGCTTTCTTT | CASSSLWKNTEAFF
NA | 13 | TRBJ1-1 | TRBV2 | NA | TGTGCCAGCAGAAGCGACGGAGACACTGAAGCTTTCTTT | CASRSDGDTEAFF
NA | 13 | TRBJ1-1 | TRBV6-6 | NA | TGTGCCAGCAGTTCCCTATCCTCCATTGAAGCTTTCTTT | CASSSLSSIEAFF
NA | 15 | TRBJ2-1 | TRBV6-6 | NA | TGTGCCAGCAGTTACTCTCGGGCTTTGCTCGATGAGCAGTTCTTC | CASSYSRALLDEQFF
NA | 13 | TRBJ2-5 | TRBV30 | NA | TGTGCCTGGAGTTTGGGGAGCCAAGAGACCCAGTACTTC | CAWSLGSQETQYF
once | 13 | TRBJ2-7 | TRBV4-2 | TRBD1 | TGTGCCAGCAGGGACAGGATCTCCTACGAGCAGTACTTC | CASRDRISYEQYF
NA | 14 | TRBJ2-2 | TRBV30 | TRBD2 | TGTGCCTGGACACGAGCGGGGGGGACCGGGGAGCTGTTTTTT | CAWTRAGGTGELFF
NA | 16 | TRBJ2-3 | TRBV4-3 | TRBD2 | TGCGCCAGCAGCCAGGCTCAGAGCGGGAGCTCAGATACGCAGTATTTT | CASSQAQSGSSDTQYF
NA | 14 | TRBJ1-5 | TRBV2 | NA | TGTGCCAGCAGTGCGCGGCCGATCAATCAGCCCCAGCATTTT | CASSARPINQPQHF
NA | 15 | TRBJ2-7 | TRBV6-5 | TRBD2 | TGTGCCAGCAGTTACTCGGCTAGCGGCGCCTACGAGCAGTACTTC | CASSYSASGAYEQYF
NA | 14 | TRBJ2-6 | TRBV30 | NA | TGTGCCTGGGATCGGTCCTCTGGGGCCAACGTCCTGACTTTC | CAWDRSSGANVLTF
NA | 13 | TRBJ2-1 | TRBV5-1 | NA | TGCGCCAGCAGTTACAACTCCTACAATGAGCAGTTCTTC | CASSYNSYNEQFF
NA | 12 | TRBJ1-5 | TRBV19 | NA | TGTGCCAGCGGATGGGGCAATCAGCCCCAGCATTTT | CASGWGNQPQHF